This TCR beta chain comes out of a study of T cell changes during pregnancy in multiple sclerosis. Method: immunoSEQ multiplex PCR; TCRdb's copy keeps in-frame clones and lacks some. Of tens of thousands of clones in the sample, about nine tenths were seen once. This specimen was peripheral blood, taken in the second trimester of pregnancy. This receptor was obtained from a female donor in good health, enrolled as a control in a pregnancy study.

CDR3 nucleotide sequence: TGTGCCAGCAGCCCTACACGGGGGTCCGCTGGAAACACCATATATTTT. Translation: CASSPTRGSAGNTIYF. J is TRBJ1-3 and V is TRBV5-6, with D perhaps TRBD1 (5 bases). Germline V gene data show CDR1 as SGHDT and CDR2 as YYEEEE. CDR3 length: 16 residues. Trimming removed 4 bases from V and 2 bases from J, with 16 bases in between.